The next 2 T cell receptor beta chains were all read from a single sample in a study of cytomegalovirus exposure and HLA in healthy donors. TCRdb's copy holds only in-frame clones and misses some; the assay was immunoSEQ multiplex PCR. This table has 230,000 or so clones, just over 85% appearing once. Sequencing was performed on PBMCs. All receptors derive from a woman aged 18-35 years in good health and CMV-seronegative.

The rearrangement links TRBV27 to TRBJ1-1; D might be TRBD1 (5 bases). Germline CDR1 and CDR2: MNHEY and SMNVEV (reference sequence). The CDR3 length is 14 residues. The germline V and J ends were trimmed by 9 bases and 0 bases, with 14 bases remaining between them. The CDR3: CASGTRAVNTEAFF. The CDR3 DNA reads TGTGCCAGTGGAACCAGGGCCGTGAACACTGAAGCTTTCTTT.

V usage is TRBV27 and J usage is TRBJ1-1; D remains unclear. This CDR3 is built from 13 residues. Germline CDR1 is MNHEY and CDR2 is SMNVEV (reference sequence). Trimming cost V 5 bases and J 1 base, with 8 bases left between them. CDR3 region: CASSPGENTEAFF. DNA for the CDR3: TGTGCCAGCAGTCCCGGAGAGAACACTGAAGCTTTCTTT.